Listed below are T cell receptor beta chains from one sample, sequenced in a study of blood T cell repertoires in COVID-19. Measured with immunoSEQ multiplex PCR; TCRdb has only the in-frame clones, and not every one. The sample includes about 200,000 clones, 80% seen only once; the top ten take less than 7%. The sequenced sample was peripheral blood. The receptors shown here come from a woman in her 70s with acute or convalescent COVID-19. Both conserved end residues are part of each CDR3. D genes are given only for firm matches. For some rows the clone size is stated as once, few or many, or as a class when expanded; others skip it.

j_call	clone_size	d_call	v_call	cdr3_aa	cdr3_nt
TRBJ2-1	few	TRBD2	TRBV28	CASSPILPSGVNNEQFF	TGTGCCAGCAGTCCCATCTTGCCTAGCGGGGTAAACAATGAGCAGTTCTTC
TRBJ1-2	NA	NA	TRBV18	CASSPRQDFNYGYTF	TGTGCCAGCTCACCCCGACAGGATTTTAACTATGGCTACACCTTC
TRBJ1-6	NA	TRBD1	TRBV3-1/TRBV3-2	CASSQEQGRSPLHF	TGTGCCAGCAGCCAAGAACAGGGGCGGTCACCCCTCCACTTT
TRBJ2-5	NA	NA	TRBV5-1	CASSRGDWELKETQYF	TGCGCCAGCAGCCGCGGGGATTGGGAGCTAAAAGAGACCCAGTACTTC
TRBJ1-3	NA	NA	TRBV28	CASSFGGGGNTIYF	TGTGCCAGCAGTTTTGGGGGGGGCGGAAACACCATATATTTT
TRBJ2-6	NA	NA	TRBV30	CAFLPQGLGANVLTF	TGTGCCTTCCTACCCCAGGGGCTTGGGGCCAACGTCCTGACTTTC
TRBJ1-2	NA	NA	TRBV19	CASSITQGSGYTF	TGTGCCAGTAGTATTACCCAGGGGAGTGGCTACACCTTC
TRBJ2-1	NA	TRBD1	TRBV6-2/TRBV6-3	CASSYSGQGAPDEQFF	TGTGCCAGCAGTTACTCGGGACAGGGGGCGCCGGATGAGCAGTTCTTC
TRBJ2-7	NA	NA	TRBV5-6	CASSLAVTDYEQYF	TGTGCCAGCAGCTTGGCCGTCACAGACTACGAGCAGTACTTC
TRBJ1-2	NA	NA	TRBV7-9	CASSLRSGDDYGYTF	TGTGCCAGCAGCTTGCGATCAGGGGATGACTATGGCTACACCTTC
TRBJ2-1	few	TRBD2	TRBV7-2	CASSFLTGSGRAFLQFF	TGTGCCAGCAGCTTCCTGACCGGAAGCGGGAGGGCCTTCTTACAGTTCTTC
TRBJ1-2	NA	TRBD1	TRBV9	CASSGPGTGGAGYTF	TGTGCCAGCAGCGGTCCCGGGACAGGGGGGGCCGGCTACACCTTC
TRBJ2-1	NA	TRBD2	TRBV5-4	CASSLAGLAGYNEQFF	TGTGCCAGCAGCTTGGCGGGTCTAGCGGGATACAATGAGCAGTTCTTC
TRBJ2-3	NA	TRBD2	TRBV6-5	CASSYSSGREGDAQYF	TGTGCCAGCAGTTACTCGAGCGGGAGGGAGGGAGATGCGCAGTATTTT
TRBJ1-1	few	TRBD1	TRBV5-4	CASSSGLQGWSTEAFF	TGTGCCAGCAGCTCGGGTTTACAGGGGTGGTCCACTGAAGCTTTCTTT
TRBJ1-3	NA	NA	TRBV7-9	CASSLGLSGNTIYF	TGTGCCAGCAGCTTAGGTCTCTCTGGAAACACCATATATTTT
TRBJ2-1	NA	NA	TRBV10-1	CASSEDRPNEQFF	TGCGCCAGCAGTGAGGACAGGCCGAATGAGCAGTTCTTC
TRBJ2-7	NA	NA	TRBV6-6	CASSGQGQQYF	TGTGCCAGCAGTGGTCAGGGGCAGCAGTACTTC
TRBJ1-5	NA	TRBD1	TRBV7-9	CASSLADRGLGNQPQHF	TGTGCCAGCAGCTTAGCGGACAGGGGGCTTGGCAATCAGCCCCAGCATTTT
TRBJ1-3	NA	NA	TRBV30	CAWSVGGSGNTIYF	TGTGCCTGGAGTGTAGGGGGATCTGGAAACACCATATATTTT
TRBJ2-7	NA	NA	TRBV29-1	CSVEEGRSYEQYF	TGCAGCGTTGAAGAGGGCAGGTCCTACGAGCAGTACTTC
TRBJ1-2	few	TRBD1	TRBV6-5	CASRWTGSGYGYTF	TGTGCCAGCAGGTGGACAGGGTCGGGCTATGGCTACACCTTC
TRBJ1-6	NA	NA	TRBV4-1	CASSQGSLGSPLHF	TGCGCCAGCAGCCAAGGGAGTCTAGGTTCACCCCTCCACTTT
TRBJ2-7	NA	NA	TRBV30	CAWSGGVYEQYF	TGTGCCTGGAGTGGCGGAGTCTACGAGCAGTACTTC
TRBJ1-2	NA	NA	TRBV12-3/TRBV12-4	CASSLRGASYTF	TGTGCCAGCAGTTTGCGAGGAGCTAGCTACACCTTC
TRBJ2-1	NA	TRBD2	TRBV7-9	CASSRLAGGAHEQFF	TGTGCCAGCAGCCGTCTAGCGGGAGGAGCCCATGAGCAGTTCTTC
TRBJ2-5	NA	TRBD2	TRBV6-1	CASSAETSGSRGETQYF	TGTGCCAGCAGTGCGGAGACTAGCGGGAGCCGGGGTGAGACCCAGTACTTC
TRBJ2-7	NA	TRBD1	TRBV30	CAWRSRTGTYEQYF	TGTGCCTGGAGGAGCAGGACAGGAACCTACGAGCAGTACTTC
TRBJ2-7	NA	TRBD1	TRBV7-2	CASSLTGTGGYEQYF	TGTGCCAGCAGCTTAACCGGGACAGGGGGATACGAGCAGTACTTC
TRBJ2-7	NA	TRBD2	TRBV5-1	CASSRTSGIYEQYF	TGCGCCAGCAGCCGGACTAGCGGCATCTACGAGCAGTACTTC
TRBJ2-5	NA	TRBD1	TRBV30	CAWGRGLQGVDVKETQYF	TGTGCCTGGGGCCGCGGCCTTCAGGGGGTCGATGTCAAAGAGACCCAGTACTTC